Shown below are 14 T cell receptor beta chains from a single sample sequenced in a study of T cell responses to AZD1222 COVID-19 vaccine. Only in-frame clones appear in the TCRdb table, and some are missing; sequencing was by immunoSEQ multiplex PCR. Of about 140,000 clones listed, approximately 92% are singletons. The sequencing here drew on peripheral blood, taken on day 0 of AZD1222 vaccination. These receptors were collected from an adult in good health.

This clone was seen more than once but under ten times. The chain couples TRBV7-9 to TRBJ1-1; possibly TRBD1 for D (5 bases). With 1 base removed from V and 3 bases from J, the gap between germline ends came to 12 bases. This CDR3 spans 15 amino acids. Germline assignment: CDR1 SEHNR and CDR2 FQNEAQ (reference sequence). This CDR3 is CASSLGGAGDTEAFF. DNA for the CDR3: TGTGCCAGCAGCTTAGGCGGCGCGGGGGACACTGAAGCTTTCTTT. Combining the CDR3 with reference TRBV7-9 and TRBJ1-1 gives the whole variable domain DTGVSQNPRHKITKRGQNVTFRCDPISEHNRLYWYRQTLGQGPEFLTYFQNEAQLEKSRLLSDRFSAERPKGSFSTLEIQRTEQGDSAMYLCASSLGGAGDTEAFFGQGTRLTVV.

V is TRBV7-2 and J is TRBJ2-7, with 12 bases that match TRBD2. The CDR3 length is 15 residues. Germline-derived CDR1 and CDR2 are SGHTA and FQGNSA. With V trimmed by 4 bases and J by 6 bases, 7 bases remained unmatched. CDR3: CASSSRTSGIIEQYF. CDR3 coding DNA: TGTGCCAGCAGCTCCCGGACTAGCGGGATAATCGAGCAGTACTTC. Using reference TRBV7-2 and TRBJ2-7 for the parts outside the CDR3, the full variable domain is GAGVSQSPSNKVTEKGKDVELRCDPISGHTALYWYRQSLGQGLEFLIYFQGNSAPDKSGLPSDRFSAERTGGSVSTLTIQRTQQEDSAVYLCASSSRTSGIIEQYFGPGTRLTVT.

The V and J genes are TRBV5-1 and TRBJ1-1; 8 positions match TRBD1. The CDR3 length is 14 residues. V was clipped by 3 bases and J by 3 bases; unmatched bases: 4. CDR1 and CDR2 (germline): SGHRS, YFSETQ. For the CDR3, the DNA is TGCGCCAGCAGCTCCCAGGGGGCTTACACTGAAGCTTTCTTT. Translated, it gives CASSSQGAYTEAFF.

The chain has TRBV12-3 or TRBV12-4 and TRBJ1-2; tentative D call: TRBD1 (5 bases). The V end lost 1 base, the J end lost 8 bases, and 8 bases lay between the germline ends. The CDR3 has 12 residues. The CDR3 DNA sequence: TGTGCCAGCAGTTTAGGGGGGAGGGGCTACACCTTC. Its protein is CASSLGGRGYTF.

The gene calls are TRBV28 and TRBJ2-1; weak D call: TRBD2 (5 bases). Germline V gives CDR1 MDHEN, CDR2 SYDVKM. CDR3 size: 12 residues. The V and J ends lost 5 bases and 6 bases respectively, with 8 bases between them. The chain's CDR3 is CASSARGNEQFF. The CDR3 bases are TGTGCCAGCAGTGCCCGGGGCAATGAGCAGTTCTTC.

This chain uses TRBV13 with TRBJ2-7; D perhaps matches TRBD2 (5 bases). Trimming took off 2 bases at V and 2 bases at J, with 10 bases between the two ends. Germline lookup yields CDR1 PRHDT and CDR2 FYEKMQ (reference sequence). CDR3 size: 14 residues. The CDR3 nucleotides are TGTGCCAGCAGCTTAAAAAGACTAACCTACGAGCAGTACTTC. It codes for CASSLKRLTYEQYF.

The chain joins TRBV28 to TRBJ1-6, with 12 nucleotides matching TRBD1. With V trimmed by 3 bases and J by 7 bases, 10 bases remained unmatched. CDR1 is MDHEN, CDR2 SYDVKM, per germline. The CDR3 has 18 residues. Written as DNA, the CDR3 is TGTGCCAGCAGTTTCCCCCGGGACAGGGGGCCATTGAATTCACCCCTCCACTTT. This codes for CASSFPRDRGPLNSPLHF.

The chain has TRBV21-1 and TRBJ1-1. TRBV21-1 is a listed pseudogene. The CDR3 has 15 amino acids. As DNA, the CDR3 is TGTGCCAGCAGCAAAGTCACAGCGGGGAACACTGAAGCTTTCTTT. Translated: CASSKVTAGNTEAFF.

This clone was seen once. The V call is TRBV11-2, the J call TRBJ2-7, with TRBD2 matching over 7 bases. Germline-derived CDR1 and CDR2 are SGHAT and FQNNGV. The CDR3 has 14 amino acids. Trimming took 1 base from V and 5 from J; bases not matched to a gene: 5. CDR3 region: CASSLVGGSNEQYF. The CDR3 DNA reads as TGTGCCAGCAGCTTAGTTGGCGGGAGCAACGAGCAGTACTTC.

This clone was detected only once. This chain uses TRBV4-1 with TRBJ1-1; D uncertain. The V gene's germline CDR1 is MGHRA and CDR2 YSYEKL. The V gene lost 4 bases and the J gene lost 6 bases, with 12 bases spanning the gap. The CDR3 is 13 amino acids. The CDR3 coding sequence is TGCGCCAGCAGCCCCACTTCTAGGTCTGAAGCTTTCTTT. This sequence encodes CASSPTSRSEAFF.

The rearrangement uses TRBV20-1 and TRBJ1-5, with D maybe TRBD1 (5 bases). The CDR3 covers 15 residues. Per germline, CDR1 DFQATT and CDR2 SNEGSKA (reference sequence). V lost 3 bases to trimming and J lost 0 bases, with 12 bases between them. In DNA, the CDR3 is TGCAGTGCTAGTGGGGCATCATATAGCAATCAGCCCCAGCATTTT. Translating it yields CSASGASYSNQPQHF.

The chain recombines TRBV25-1 with TRBJ2-3; 9 positions match TRBD2. This CDR3 is 15 amino acids long. Germline V gives CDR1 MGHDK, CDR2 SYGVNS. J was trimmed by 6 bases and V by 1 base; bases with no gene match: 5. The CDR3 sequence is CASSESSGGRDTQYF. For the CDR3, the DNA is TGTGCCAGCAGTGAATCCAGCGGGGGGCGGGATACGCAGTATTTT. Full variable domain (remainder filled in from reference TRBV25-1 and TRBJ2-3): EADIYQTPRYLVIGTGKKITLECSQTMGHDKMYWYQQDPGMELHLIHYSYGVNSTEKGDLSSESTVSRIRTEHFPLTLESARPSHTSQYLCASSESSGGRDTQYFGPGTRLTVL.

This chain connects TRBV5-4 to TRBJ2-3, with D perhaps being TRBD1 or TRBD2 (6 bases each). V gave up 3 bases and J gave up 2 bases, with 13 bases separating them. Germline V lookup: CDR1 SGHNT, CDR2 YYREEE (reference sequence). The CDR3 loop spans 15 amino acids. The CDR3 DNA is TGTGCCAGCAGCTCATCAAGGGGGGCCACAGATACGCAGTATTTT. It is translated as CASSSSRGATDTQYF.

The chain recombines TRBV6-5 with TRBJ1-1; 9 bases match TRBD1. The CDR3 covers 13 residues. V shed 6 bases and J 6 bases; nucleotides not matched to a gene: 5. Germline loops: CDR1 MNHEY, CDR2 SVGAGI. CDR3: CASRTGGNAEAFF. CDR3 bases: TGTGCCAGCAGAACAGGGGGCAACGCTGAAGCTTTCTTT.